This T cell receptor (beta chain) was retrieved from a study of CD8 T cells in ankylosing spondylitis. Trimming stripped 3 bases from V and 1 base from J, with 6 bases between. CDR3 length: 13 amino acids. Germline assignment: CDR1 KGHSH and CDR2 LQKENI. Study-level points and caveats: There was reportedly significant enrichment of clones that were disease-linked in matched ankylosing spondylitis synovial fluid.

TCRdb analysed the 5' RACE reads with MiXCR anew, one entry per CDR3 protein. In the table there are 210,000 or so distinct CDR3 sequences, 7.5% to 9.5% of which are singletons. In its sample, this clonotype was seen many times. Its matching antigen is unknown. The sample taken for sequencing was blood, either unsorted or a sorted T cell fraction (not recorded which). The chain carries TRBV18 and TRBJ2-5; D is unresolved. This clonotype originated in a female donor with ankylosing spondylitis or in good health (not recorded which). The CDR3 nucleotides are TGTGCCAGCTCACCGGTCGTCCAAGAGACCCAGTACTTC. Translation: CASSPVVQETQYF.